The present TCR beta chain was sequenced within a study of cytomegalovirus exposure and HLA in healthy donors. Healthy bone marrow donors supplied every sample. Notes on this clone: What it recognizes is unknown.

The junction had 4 bases not matched to a gene; V was cut back by 6 bases and J by 0 bases. The CDR3 runs 15 residues. CDR1 is MDHEN, CDR2 SYDVKM, per germline. Study-wide findings and caveats: Analysis was carried out at a later point, and it linked a missense DCLRE1C variant to TCR beta V- and J-gene trimming.

PCR was performed using 60 Vbeta and 13 Jbeta primers. As handled by the study authors: Later, an analysis found 80 million or so unique TCR beta chains, and about 10 million of these were shared. Clones were read by immunoSEQ multiplex PCR, and TCRdb kept only the in-frame ones, dropping some. Clone size and V and J calls were adopted from that table, with D and trimming inferred from the DNA. The sample lists 100,000 to 120,000 clones, more than 9.5% seen once, with roughly a sixth in the top ten. The receptor was derived from a man aged 35 to 55 in good health and CMV-seropositive. This sequence joins TRBV28 and TRBJ2-7; TRBD2 agrees at 11 bases. Material for sequencing was PBMCs. CDR3 protein: CASSETSGISYEQYF. Written as DNA, the CDR3 is TGTGCCAGCAGCGAGACTAGCGGGATCTCCTACGAGCAGTACTTC.